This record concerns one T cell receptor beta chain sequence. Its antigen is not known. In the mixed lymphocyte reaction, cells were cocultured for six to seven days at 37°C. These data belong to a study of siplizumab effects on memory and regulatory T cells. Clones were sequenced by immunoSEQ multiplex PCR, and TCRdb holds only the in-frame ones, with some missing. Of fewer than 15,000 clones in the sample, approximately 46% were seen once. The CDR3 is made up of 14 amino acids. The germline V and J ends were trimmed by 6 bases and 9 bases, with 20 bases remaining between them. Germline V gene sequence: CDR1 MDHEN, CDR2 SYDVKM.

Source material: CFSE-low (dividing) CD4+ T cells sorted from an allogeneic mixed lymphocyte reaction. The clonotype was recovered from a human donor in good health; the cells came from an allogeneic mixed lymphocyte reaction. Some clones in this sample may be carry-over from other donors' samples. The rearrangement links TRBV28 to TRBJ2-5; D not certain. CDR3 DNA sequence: TGTGCCAGCAGCCCCCCGTGGGGAACTGGGTCCCAGTACTTC. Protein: CASSPPWGTGSQYF.